A selection of T cell receptor beta chains follows, all from one sample in a study of CD8 T cells in ankylosing spondylitis. TCRdb reprocessed the 5' RACE reads via MiXCR and lists one record per CDR3 protein. The sample records under 950,000 distinct CDR3 sequences, around 17% being singletons. The sequenced sample was blood, either unsorted or a sorted T cell fraction (not recorded which). These receptor sequences come from a male donor with ankylosing spondylitis. CDR3s include the opening cysteine and the closing phenylalanine or tryptophan. A D gene is named only where the DNA matches it firmly. A clone size is listed for some rows: how often the clone was seen (once, few, many), or a class if it is expanded.

>TRBJ2-2|TRBV5-2|.|15|few
CASNLLAGNTGELFF
TGTGCCAGCAACTTACTAGCGGGGAACACCGGGGAGCTGTTTTTT
>TRBJ2-3|TRBV30|.|15|.
CAWTLAVGFSDTQYF
TGTGCCTGGACCCTTGCCGTGGGGTTTTCAGATACGCAGTATTTT
>TRBJ1-4|TRBV9|.|15|.
CASSAPGGAPEKLFF
TGTGCCAGCAGCGCTCCGGGGGGCGCCCCTGAAAAACTGTTTTTT
>TRBJ2-4|TRBV15|.|14|.
CATSRAGDYPIQYF
TGTGCCACCAGCAGGGCAGGGGACTATCCCATTCAGTACTTC
>TRBJ1-1|TRBV20-1|.|15|many
CSATGLQGSRTEAFF
TGCAGTGCCACCGGCTTACAGGGATCGAGGACTGAAGCTTTCTTT
>TRBJ2-1|TRBV20-1|TRBD2|16|.
CSATARLADSYNEQFF
TGCAGTGCTACGGCCCGACTAGCGGACTCATACAATGAGCAGTTCTTC
>TRBJ1-5|TRBV6-1|.|15|.
CASSEKPAINQPQHF
TGTGCCAGCAGTGAAAAACCAGCGATTAATCAGCCCCAGCATTTT
>TRBJ2-7|TRBV29-1|.|13|few
CSVEIGSSYEQYF
TGCAGCGTTGAAATCGGGAGCTCCTACGAGCAGTACTTC
>TRBJ2-7|TRBV5-1|.|14|few
CASSYPGSNREQYF
TGCGCCAGCAGCTATCCGGGGTCAAACCGCGAGCAGTACTTC
>TRBJ1-1|TRBV11-2|.|13|few
CASSLAGAFGAFF
TGTGCCAGCAGCTTAGCCGGGGCCTTTGGTGCTTTCTTT